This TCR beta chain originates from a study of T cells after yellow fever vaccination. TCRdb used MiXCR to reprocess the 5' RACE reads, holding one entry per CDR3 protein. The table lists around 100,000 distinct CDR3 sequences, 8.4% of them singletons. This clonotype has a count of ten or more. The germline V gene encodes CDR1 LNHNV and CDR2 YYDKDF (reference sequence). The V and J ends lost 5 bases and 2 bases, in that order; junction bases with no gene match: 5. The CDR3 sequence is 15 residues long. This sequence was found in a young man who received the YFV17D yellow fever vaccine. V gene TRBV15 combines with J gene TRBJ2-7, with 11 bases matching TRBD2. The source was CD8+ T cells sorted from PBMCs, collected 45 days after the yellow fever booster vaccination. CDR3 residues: CATSGLTSGTYEQYF. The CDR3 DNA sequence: TGTGCCACCAGCGGTTTGACTAGCGGGACCTACGAGCAGTACTTC.